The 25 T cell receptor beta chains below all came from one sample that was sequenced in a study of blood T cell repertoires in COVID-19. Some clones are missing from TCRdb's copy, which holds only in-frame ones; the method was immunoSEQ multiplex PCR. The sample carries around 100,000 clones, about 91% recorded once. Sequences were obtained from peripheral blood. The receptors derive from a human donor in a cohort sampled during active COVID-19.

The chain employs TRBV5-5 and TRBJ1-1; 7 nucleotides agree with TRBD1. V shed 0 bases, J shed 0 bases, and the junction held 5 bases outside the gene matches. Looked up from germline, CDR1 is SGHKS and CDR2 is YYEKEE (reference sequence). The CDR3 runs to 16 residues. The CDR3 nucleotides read TGTGCCAGCAGCTTGGCGGCAGGGGGTATGAACACTGAAGCTTTCTTT. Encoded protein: CASSLAAGGMNTEAFF.

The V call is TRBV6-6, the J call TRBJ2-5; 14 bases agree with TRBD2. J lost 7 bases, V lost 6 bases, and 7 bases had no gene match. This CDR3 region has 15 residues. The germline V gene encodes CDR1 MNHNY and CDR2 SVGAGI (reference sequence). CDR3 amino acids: CASREGLAGALTQYF. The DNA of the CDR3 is TGTGCCAGCAGGGAGGGACTAGCGGGAGCATTGACCCAGTACTTC.

CDR3 nucleotides: TGTGCCAGCAGCGGGGGACATGGGTACGCCGGGGAGCTGTTTTTT. This encodes CASSGGHGYAGELFF. The V and J genes are TRBV7-2 and TRBJ2-2; perhaps TRBD1 as D (6 bases). Per the germline V gene, CDR1 is SGHTA and CDR2 is FQGNSA. The CDR3 runs 15 residues. The V end lost 5 bases, the J end lost 6 bases, and 16 bases lay between the germline ends.

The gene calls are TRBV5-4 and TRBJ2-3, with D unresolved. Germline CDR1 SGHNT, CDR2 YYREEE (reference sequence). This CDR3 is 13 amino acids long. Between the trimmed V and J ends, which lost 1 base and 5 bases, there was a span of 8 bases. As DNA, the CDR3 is TGTGCCAGCAGCTTGAGTAAGCGAGATACGCAGTATTTT. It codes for CASSLSKRDTQYF.

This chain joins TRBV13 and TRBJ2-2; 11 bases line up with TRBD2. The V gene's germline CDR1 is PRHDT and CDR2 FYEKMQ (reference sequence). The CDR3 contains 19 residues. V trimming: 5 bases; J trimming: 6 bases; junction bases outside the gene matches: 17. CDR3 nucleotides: TGTGCCAGCAGCGTCCGGGGGACTAGCGGAGAAAAAAGGTCCGGGGAGCTGTTTTTT. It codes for CASSVRGTSGEKRSGELFF.

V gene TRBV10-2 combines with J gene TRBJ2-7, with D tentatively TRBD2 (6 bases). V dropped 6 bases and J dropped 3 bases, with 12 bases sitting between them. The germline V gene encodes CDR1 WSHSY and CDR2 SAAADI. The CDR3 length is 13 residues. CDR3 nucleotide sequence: TGCGCCAGCAGGGAGGGCTCGTTCTACGAGCAGTACTTC. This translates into CASREGSFYEQYF.

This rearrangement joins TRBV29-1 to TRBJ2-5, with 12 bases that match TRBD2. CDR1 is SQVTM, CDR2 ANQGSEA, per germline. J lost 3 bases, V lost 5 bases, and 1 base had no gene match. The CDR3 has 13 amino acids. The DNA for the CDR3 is TGCAGCGTTCGACTAGCGGGGGAAGAGACCCAGTACTTC. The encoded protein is CSVRLAGEETQYF.

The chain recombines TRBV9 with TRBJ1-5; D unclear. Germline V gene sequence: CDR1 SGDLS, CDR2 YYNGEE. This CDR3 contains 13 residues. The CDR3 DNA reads TGTGCGGTAGAGGGTACCTCCTCTCAGCCCCAGCATTTT. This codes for CAVEGTSSQPQHF.

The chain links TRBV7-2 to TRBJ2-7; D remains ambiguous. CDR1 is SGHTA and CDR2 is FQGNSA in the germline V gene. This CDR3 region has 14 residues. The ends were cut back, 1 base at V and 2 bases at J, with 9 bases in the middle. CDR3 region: CASSLDSLTYEQYF. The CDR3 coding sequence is TGTGCCAGCAGCTTAGACAGTTTAACCTACGAGCAGTACTTC.

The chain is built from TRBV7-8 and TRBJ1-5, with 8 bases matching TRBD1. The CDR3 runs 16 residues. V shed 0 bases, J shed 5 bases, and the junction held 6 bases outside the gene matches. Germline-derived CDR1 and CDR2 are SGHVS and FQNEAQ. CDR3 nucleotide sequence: TGTGCCAGCAGCTTAGCGAGTTCAGGGGGCGATCAGCCCCAGCATTTT. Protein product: CASSLASSGGDQPQHF.

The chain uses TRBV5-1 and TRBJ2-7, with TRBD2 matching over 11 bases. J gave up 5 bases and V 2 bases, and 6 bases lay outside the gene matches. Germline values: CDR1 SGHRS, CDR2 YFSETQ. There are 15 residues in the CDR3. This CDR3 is CASSFLTSGIDEQYF. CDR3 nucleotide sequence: TGCGCCAGCAGCTTTTTGACTAGCGGGATCGACGAGCAGTACTTC.

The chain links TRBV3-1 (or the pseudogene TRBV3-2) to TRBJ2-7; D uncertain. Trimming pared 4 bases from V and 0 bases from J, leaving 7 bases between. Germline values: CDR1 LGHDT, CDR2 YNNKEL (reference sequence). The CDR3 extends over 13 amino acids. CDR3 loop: CASSRAVSYEQYF. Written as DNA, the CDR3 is TGTGCCAGCAGCCGGGCTGTCTCCTACGAGCAGTACTTC.

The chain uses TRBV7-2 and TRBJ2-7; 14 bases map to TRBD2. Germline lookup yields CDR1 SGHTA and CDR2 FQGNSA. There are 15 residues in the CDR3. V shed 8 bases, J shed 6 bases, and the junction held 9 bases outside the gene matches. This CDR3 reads CASGSGLAGDFEQYF. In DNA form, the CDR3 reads TGTGCCAGCGGCTCGGGACTAGCGGGAGATTTCGAGCAGTACTTC.

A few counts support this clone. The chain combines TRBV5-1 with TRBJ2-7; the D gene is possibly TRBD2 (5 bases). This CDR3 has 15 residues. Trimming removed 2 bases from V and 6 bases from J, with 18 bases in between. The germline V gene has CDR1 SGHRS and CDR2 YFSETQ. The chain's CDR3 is CASSFTTAGVVEQYF. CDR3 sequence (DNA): TGCGCCAGCAGCTTTACGACGGCCGGGGTGGTCGAGCAGTACTTC.

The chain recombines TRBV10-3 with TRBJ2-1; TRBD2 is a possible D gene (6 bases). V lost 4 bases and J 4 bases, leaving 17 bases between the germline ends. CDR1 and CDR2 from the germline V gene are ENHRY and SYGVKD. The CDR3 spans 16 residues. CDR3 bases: TGTGCCATCAGTGCGTCCGGAGCTAGCGTGTACAATGAGCAGTTCTTC. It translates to CAISASGASVYNEQFF.

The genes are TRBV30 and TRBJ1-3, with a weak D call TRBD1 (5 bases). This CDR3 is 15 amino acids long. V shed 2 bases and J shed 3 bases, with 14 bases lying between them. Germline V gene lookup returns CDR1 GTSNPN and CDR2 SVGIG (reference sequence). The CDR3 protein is CAWSLPAGLGNTIYF. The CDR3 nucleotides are TGTGCCTGGAGTCTCCCGGCAGGGCTTGGAAACACCATATATTTT.

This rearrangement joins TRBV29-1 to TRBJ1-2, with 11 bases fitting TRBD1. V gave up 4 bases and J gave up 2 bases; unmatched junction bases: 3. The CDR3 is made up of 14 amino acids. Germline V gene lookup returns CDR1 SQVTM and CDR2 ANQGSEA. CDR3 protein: CSVGGQGVNYGYTF. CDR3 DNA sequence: TGCAGCGTTGGGGGACAGGGGGTAAACTATGGCTACACCTTC. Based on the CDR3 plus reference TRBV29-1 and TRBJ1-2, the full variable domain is SAVISQKPSRDICQRGTSLTIQCQVDSQVTMMFWYRQQPGQSLTLIATANQGSEATYESGFVIDKFPISRPNLTFSTLTVSNMSPEDSSIYLCSVGGQGVNYGYTFGSGTRLTVV.

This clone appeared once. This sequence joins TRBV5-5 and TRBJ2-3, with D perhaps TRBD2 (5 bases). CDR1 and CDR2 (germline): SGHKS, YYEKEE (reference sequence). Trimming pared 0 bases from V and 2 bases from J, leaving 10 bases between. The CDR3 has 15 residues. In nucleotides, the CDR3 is TGTGCCAGCAGCTTGGACGGGGATATCACAGATACGCAGTATTTT. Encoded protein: CASSLDGDITDTQYF.

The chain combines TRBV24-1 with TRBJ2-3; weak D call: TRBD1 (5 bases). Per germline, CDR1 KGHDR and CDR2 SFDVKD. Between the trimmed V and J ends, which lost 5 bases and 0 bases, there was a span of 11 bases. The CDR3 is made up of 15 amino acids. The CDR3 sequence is CATSGTQASTDTQYF. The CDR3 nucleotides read TGTGCCACCAGTGGGACACAGGCTAGCACAGATACGCAGTATTTT.

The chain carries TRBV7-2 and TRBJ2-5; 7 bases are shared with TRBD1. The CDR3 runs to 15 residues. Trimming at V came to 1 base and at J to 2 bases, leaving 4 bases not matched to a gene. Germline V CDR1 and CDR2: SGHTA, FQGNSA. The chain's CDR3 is CASSLDRGPQETQYF. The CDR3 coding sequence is TGTGCCAGCAGCTTAGATAGGGGGCCTCAAGAGACCCAGTACTTC. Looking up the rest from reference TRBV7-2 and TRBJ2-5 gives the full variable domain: GAGVSQSPSNKVTEKGKDVELRCDPISGHTALYWYRQSLGQGLEFLIYFQGNSAPDKSGLPSDRFSAERTGGSVSTLTIQRTQQEDSAVYLCASSLDRGPQETQYFGPGTRLLVL.

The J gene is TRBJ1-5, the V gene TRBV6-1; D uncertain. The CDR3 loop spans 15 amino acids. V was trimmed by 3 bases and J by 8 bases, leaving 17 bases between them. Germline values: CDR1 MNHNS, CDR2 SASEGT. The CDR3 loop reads CASSEAAGGSEPQHF. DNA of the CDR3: TGTGCCAGCAGTGAGGCCGCGGGAGGGTCAGAGCCCCAGCATTTT.

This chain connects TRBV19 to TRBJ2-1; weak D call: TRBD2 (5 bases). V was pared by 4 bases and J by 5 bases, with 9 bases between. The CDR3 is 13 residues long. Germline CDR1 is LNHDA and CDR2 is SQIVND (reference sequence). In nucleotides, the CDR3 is TGTGCCAGTAGTAAGGGAGTGAACAATGAGCAGTTCTTC. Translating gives CASSKGVNNEQFF.

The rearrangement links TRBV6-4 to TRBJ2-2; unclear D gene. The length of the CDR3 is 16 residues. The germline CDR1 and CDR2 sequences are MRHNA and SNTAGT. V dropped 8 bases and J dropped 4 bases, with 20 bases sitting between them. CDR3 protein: CASRLARSLVTGELFF. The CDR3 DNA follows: TGTGCCAGCCGTTTAGCCCGTAGTTTGGTCACCGGGGAGCTGTTTTTT.

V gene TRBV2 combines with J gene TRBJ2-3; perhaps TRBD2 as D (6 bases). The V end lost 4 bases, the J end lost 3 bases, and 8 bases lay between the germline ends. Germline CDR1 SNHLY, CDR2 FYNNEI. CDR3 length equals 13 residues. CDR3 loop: CASSVGGTDTQYF. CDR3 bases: TGTGCCAGCAGTGTCGGAGGGACAGATACGCAGTATTTT.

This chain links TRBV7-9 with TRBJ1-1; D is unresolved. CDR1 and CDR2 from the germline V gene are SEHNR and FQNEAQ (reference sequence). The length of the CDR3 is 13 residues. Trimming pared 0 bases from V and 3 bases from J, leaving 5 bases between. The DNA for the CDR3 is TGTGCCAGCAGCTTAGCCGGGTACACTGAAGCTTTCTTT. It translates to CASSLAGYTEAFF.